This entry lists 14 T cell receptor beta chains sequenced from one sample in a study of blood T cells in healthy people across ages. Primers used in a second PCR of about 7 to 11 cycles were a sample-barcoded 5' primer and a J-beta primer mix. Using its own MiXCR run on the 5' RACE reads, TCRdb lists one record per CDR3 protein. Of approximately 690,000 distinct CDR3 sequences listed, roughly 58% are singletons. Sequenced sample: blood. These receptor sequences come from a man aged 55 to 70 in good health.

This clonotype occurred once. The J gene is TRBJ2-6, the V gene TRBV9; D may match TRBD1 or TRBD2 (7 bases each). The CDR3 runs 21 residues. V was pared by 0 bases and J by 3 bases, with 25 bases between. CDR1 is SGDLS, CDR2 YYNGEE, per germline. The CDR3 DNA follows: TGTGCCAGCAGCGTAGCGTCGGTTGGGAGGGGGCCGCTTGGTGGGGCCAACGTCCTGACTTTC. Translating it yields CASSVASVGRGPLGGANVLTF.

The chain employs TRBV25-1 and TRBJ2-5; TRBD1 agrees at 7 bases. CDR3 length equals 14 residues. Germline V gene lookup returns CDR1 MGHDK and CDR2 SYGVNS. V was pared by 7 bases and J by 1 base, with 6 bases of the junction left unmatched. DNA for the CDR3: TGTGCCAGCACCGACAGGACAGGCCAAGAGACCCAGTACTTC. Its translation: CASTDRTGQETQYF.

This sequence joins TRBV5-1 and TRBJ2-3; maybe TRBD1 (6 bases). Germline lookup yields CDR1 SGHRS and CDR2 YFSETQ. The CDR3 totals 18 residues. Trimming cost V 0 bases and J 0 bases, with 17 bases left between them. As DNA, the CDR3 is TGCGCCAGCAGCTTGGACGGGACAACCCCCTCTAGCACAGATACGCAGTATTTT. This translates into CASSLDGTTPSSTDTQYF. Full variable domain (outside the CDR3, taken from reference TRBV5-1 and TRBJ2-3): KAGVTQTPRYLIKTRGQQVTLSCSPISGHRSVSWYQQTPGQGLQFLFEYFSETQRNKGNFPGRFSGRQFSNSRSEMNVSTLELGDSALYLCASSLDGTTPSSTDTQYFGPGTRLTVL.

J is TRBJ2-1 and V is TRBV6-4; D is undetermined. V was clipped by 2 bases and J by 7 bases, with 12 bases between them. CDR3 length: 14 amino acids. CDR1 is MRHNA, CDR2 SNTAGT, per germline. CDR3 loop: CASSDRGSKNEQFF. The CDR3 DNA follows: TGTGCCAGCAGTGACAGAGGCAGTAAAAATGAGCAGTTCTTC.

This clonotype has only one observation. The gene calls are TRBV20-1 and TRBJ2-1; 8 bases are shared with TRBD2. This CDR3 comprises 16 residues. The germline V gene has CDR1 DFQATT and CDR2 SNEGSKA (reference sequence). After removal of 5 bases from V and 1 base from J, the junction contained 10 bases not matched to a gene. The CDR3 bases are TGCAGTGCTTTAACCGGGACTAGACAGTCCTACAATGAGCAGTTCTTC. Translation gives CSALTGTRQSYNEQFF.

The rearrangement uses TRBV28 and TRBJ1-4; TRBD1 matches at 8 bases. This CDR3 has 14 residues. With V trimmed by 5 bases and J by 8 bases, 7 bases remained unmatched. Germline V lookup: CDR1 MDHEN, CDR2 SYDVKM. Here the CDR3 reads CASSPRGLGEKLFF. The CDR3 DNA sequence: TGTGCCAGCAGTCCCAGGGGGCTTGGGGAAAAACTGTTTTTT.

Note on this clonotype: Germline and junction disagree at one end, which may indicate a read error. The rearrangement uses TRBV7-2 and TRBJ2-3; TRBD1 is a possible D gene (5 bases). This CDR3 has 14 residues. The germline V gene has CDR1 SGHTA and CDR2 FQGNSA. The CDR3 is CASSLQTGTETQYF. The CDR3 bases are TGTGCCAGCAGCTTACAAACAGGCACAGAGACGCAGTATTTT.

This clonotype was observed a single time. The gene calls are TRBV27 and TRBJ2-5; 8 nucleotides agree with TRBD2. Germline loops: CDR1 MNHEY, CDR2 SMNVEV (reference sequence). V gave up 6 bases and J gave up 11 bases; unmatched junction bases: 11. The CDR3 loop spans 13 amino acids. The CDR3 coding sequence is TGTGCCAGCAGCCCTATAGCGGGGTTAGAGCAGTACTTC. This translates into CASSPIAGLEQYF.

This clonotype has just a few counts. The rearrangement joins TRBV12-3 or TRBV12-4 to TRBJ1-6; 7 bases match TRBD1. Trimming at V came to 5 bases and at J to 9 bases, leaving 10 bases not matched to a gene. There are 15 residues in the CDR3. CDR3 in amino acids: CASSPQTGDGSPLHF. Here the CDR3 DNA reads TGTGCCAGCAGTCCACAAACAGGGGACGGTTCACCCCTCCACTTT.

This clonotype has at least ten counts. The gene calls are TRBV9 and TRBJ2-3; tentative D call: TRBD2 (7 bases). V was trimmed by 3 bases and J by 4 bases, leaving 18 bases between them. The CDR3 loop spans 16 amino acids. The germline gives CDR1 SGDLS, CDR2 YYNGEE. The CDR3 protein is CASSAGGGGVSDTQYF. The CDR3 bases are TGTGCCAGCAGCGCGGGGGGAGGGGGGGTTTCAGATACGCAGTATTTT.

This chain uses TRBV5-6 with TRBJ2-3; D is unresolved. Germline V lookup: CDR1 SGHDT, CDR2 YYEEEE. The germline V and J ends were trimmed by 0 bases and 6 bases, with 11 bases remaining between them. The CDR3 loop spans 14 amino acids. This CDR3 is CASSLVDQQDTQYF. The CDR3 DNA reads TGTGCCAGCAGCTTGGTCGATCAGCAGGATACGCAGTATTTT.

The chain is built from TRBV25-1 and TRBJ2-3; D is perhaps TRBD1 or TRBD2 (5 bases each). The V gene's germline CDR1 is MGHDK and CDR2 SYGVNS. This CDR3 has 14 amino acids. The V gene lost 1 base and the J gene lost 1 base, with 6 bases spanning the gap. The CDR3 DNA reads as TGTGCCAGCAGTGAATCGGGGCGCACAGATACGCAGTATTTT. It codes for CASSESGRTDTQYF.

With regard to this clonotype: The junction shows a germline mismatch at one end, possibly a read error. The chain couples TRBV24-1 to TRBJ2-5; 9 nucleotides match TRBD1. The end of the DNA aligns better with TRBJ2-7, so the J call may be wrong. Germline V lookup: CDR1 KGHDR, CDR2 SFDVKD. This CDR3 region has 15 residues. The CDR3 DNA reads as TGTACCACCAGTGATTTGACAGGGGGTATCTACGAGCAGTACTTC. Translating it yields CTTSDLTGGIYEQYF.

The rearrangement joins TRBV5-1 to TRBJ2-1; 11 bases match TRBD2. The CDR3 spans 17 residues. The J segment lost 0 bases and the V segment lost 4 bases, leaving 6 bases of the junction unmatched. Germline CDR1 reads SGHRS; CDR2 reads YFSETQ. The CDR3 DNA reads as TGCGCCAGCAGCCGCACTAGCGGGGGTCCCTCCTACAATGAGCAGTTCTTC. Protein sequence: CASSRTSGGPSYNEQFF. The full variable domain, its missing parts supplied by reference TRBV5-1 and TRBJ2-1, is KAGVTQTPRYLIKTRGQQVTLSCSPISGHRSVSWYQQTPGQGLQFLFEYFSETQRNKGNFPGRFSGRQFSNSRSEMNVSTLELGDSALYLCASSRTSGGPSYNEQFFGPGTRLTVL.